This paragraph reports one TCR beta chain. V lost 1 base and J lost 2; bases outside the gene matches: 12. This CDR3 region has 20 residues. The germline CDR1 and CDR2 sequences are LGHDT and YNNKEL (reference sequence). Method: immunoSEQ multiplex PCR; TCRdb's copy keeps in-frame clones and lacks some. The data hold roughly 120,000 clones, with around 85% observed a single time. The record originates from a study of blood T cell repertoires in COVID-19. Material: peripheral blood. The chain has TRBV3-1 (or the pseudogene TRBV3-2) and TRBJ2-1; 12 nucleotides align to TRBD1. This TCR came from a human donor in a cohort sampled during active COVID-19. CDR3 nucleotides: TGTGCCAGCAGCCAAGTCCGGGACAGGGGGCCCCTGAAGACCTACAATGAGCAGTTCTTC. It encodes CASSQVRDRGPLKTYNEQFF.